This TCR beta chain is drawn from a study of early stage breast cancer tumors (TCRdb year 2017). General notes on the study: Of the roughly 15 invasive breast tumors, twelve were found to be estrogen receptor-positive, progesterone receptor-positive and HER2-negative. Of the roughly 12 ER+/PR+/HER2- tumors, eight were classified as invasive ductal carcinomas and four as invasive lobular carcinomas. On average, each sample got roughly 9.7-fold read coverage. The samples as a whole yielded a few million detected templates, corresponding to 950,000 to 1,300,000 unique clonotypes. What the work shows at the level of the full study, not this receptor alone: Sequencing bulk genomic DNA from unsorted cells could not capture chain pairing or functional markers like CD4, CD8 and FOXP3. Repertoires from blood and normal breast were more alike than repertoires from blood and tumor, and in 14 of 16 patients, comparing each tissue with blood separated tumor from normal. Enriched TCRB sequences shared across patients were mostly commonly generated sequences, unlikely to play an important role in the tumor microenvironment. Compared with adjacent normal breast tissue, tumors had higher clonality and around 2.5-fold greater T cell density. The small cohort size prevented analysis by tumor subtype.

Each sample was amplified as two independent genomic DNA replicates: roughly 0.5 ug for blood and roughly 1.4 ug for tumor or normal breast. Following the manufacturer's instructions, the ImmunoSeq Intro kit was used to carry out TCRB sequencing on genomic DNA. The multiplex PCR ran for 30 to 35 cycles using proprietary primers and spike-in control sequences for absolute quantification. Single-end 150-bp reads were used to sequence an 87-bp fragment spanning the CDR3 plus the flanking V and J genes. Seven samples, each with two replicates, were multiplexed per lane of an Illumina MiSeq using version 3.0 chemistry. The authors processed their data as follows. The vendor's proprietary pipeline handled the raw data processing, merging both replicates into a single result for each sample. Productive rearrangements sharing the V-gene family, CDR3 amino acid sequence and J-gene segment were defined as clonotypes. To compute clonality, the normalized Shannon entropy (Pielou evenness) of TCRB abundances was subtracted from 1. T cell density was estimated by dividing total templates by the number of input cells inferred from the DNA input amount. Recon with default parameters was used to estimate total repertoire diversity and clonality. Clonotypes with over 0.1% abundance in tumor and at least 32-fold higher abundance in tumor than in normal breast were defined as tumor-enriched. Imported from immuneACCESS, the table was reduced by TCRdb to in-frame sequences with V and J called. These copies leave out some clones; in studies compared against another copy, an unresolved V gene accounts for under half, and the cause of the remainder is not known. V, J and clone size derive from that table, while D and trimming were established from the DNA sequence. Recorded for this sample are around 30,000 clones; around three quarters of them occurred a single time. The top ten clonotypes cover roughly 31% of the sample.

The study profiled bulk TCR beta-chain repertoires in matched peripheral blood, tumor and adjacent normal breast tissue taken from some 17 patients with early-stage breast cancer. Before surgery, roughly 4.5-10 mL of whole blood was collected into EDTA tubes and then processed within 2 hours. Ficoll-Paque centrifugation in SepMate-50 tubes was used to isolate peripheral blood mononuclear cells. PBMCs were cryopreserved in aliquots of about 2 to 4 million cells in 90% FBS with around 10% DMSO and kept in liquid nitrogen. The Qiagen AllPrep DNA/RNA Mini kit was used to extract genomic DNA. There are 10 amino acids in the CDR3, from cysteine to phenylalanine inclusive. Kept here is only the CDR3 DNA, which spans 30 bases and is read in frame from base 1. In the germline V gene, CDR1 corresponds to SQVTM and CDR2 to ANQGSEA. V loses 4 bases of germline sequence and J loses 8 bases, and the interval between the two ends is 8 bases.

This clone was recorded only once. The antigen it binds to is not known. The record has no base qualities; no much larger clone is one base away. The chain is encoded by TRBV29-1 joined to TRBJ1-1; the D gene remains uncertain. The sequenced sample consisted of blood. The source is a person aged 45 to 60 with breast cancer. For the CDR3, the sequence is CSVALPEAFF. The DNA sequence is as follows: TGCAGCGTTGCCCTGCCGGAAGCTTTCTTT.